The 5 T cell receptor beta chains below all came from one sample that was sequenced in a study of metastatic and nonmetastatic thyroid tumors. Each patient went into thyroid surgery without having received any treatment. TCRdb ran MiXCR on the PCR reads. The data show 22,000 or so clones, 36% seen once. Specimen: blood. All receptors derive from a male donor with papillary thyroid cancer or a benign thyroid nodule (not recorded which). Some clones in this sample may be carry-over from other donors' samples.

The gene calls are TRBV30 and TRBJ2-3; weak D call: TRBD1 (6 bases). Trimming removed 0 bases from V and 5 bases from J, with 18 bases in between. The CDR3 consists of 16 residues. The germline V gene has CDR1 GTSNPN and CDR2 SVGIG (reference sequence). CDR3 nucleotide sequence: TGTGCCTGGAGTGTCCTGGGGCAGGGGATCGAAGATACGCAGTATTTT. It specifies CAWSVLGQGIEDTQYF.

This clone appeared a few times. The J gene is TRBJ2-1, the V gene TRBV6-5; TRBD1 might be the D (6 bases). Germline-derived CDR1 and CDR2 are MNHEY and SVGAGI. The CDR3 is made up of 15 amino acids. Trimming stripped 3 bases from V and 0 bases from J, with 9 bases between. CDR3 nucleotides: TGTGCCAGCAGTTATAGGGGGAGCTCCTACAATGAGCAGTTCTTC. It is translated as CASSYRGSSYNEQFF.

This clone was seen at least ten times. At one boundary the junction diverges from the germline segment, which might be a read error. J is TRBJ2-7 and V is TRBV5-4, with no clear D. The CDR3 totals 13 residues. Germline-derived CDR1 and CDR2 are SGHNT and YYREEE (reference sequence). CDR3 amino acids: CVSSLGQAYEQYF. The CDR3 nucleotides are TGTGTCAGCAGCTTGGGTCAGGCCTACGAGCAGTACTTC. Using reference TRBV5-4 and TRBJ2-7 for the parts outside the CDR3, the full variable domain is ETGVTQSPTHLIKTRGQQVTLRCSSQSGHNTVSWYQQALGQGPQFIFQYYREEENGRGNFPPRFSGLQFPNYSSELNVNALELDDSALYLCVSSLGQAYEQYFGPGTRLTVT.

This clone has ten or more counts. The V and J genes are TRBV20-1 and TRBJ2-5, with a weak D call TRBD2 (6 bases). V lost 1 base and J lost 5, with 17 bases in between. Germline lookup yields CDR1 DFQATT and CDR2 SNEGSKA (reference sequence). The CDR3 spans 15 residues. CDR3 sequence reads: CSARGPGGPGETQYF. The CDR3 bases are TGCAGTGCTAGAGGCCCCGGGGGTCCCGGGGAGACCCAGTACTTC.

The J gene is TRBJ2-1, the V gene TRBV12-3 or TRBV12-4; TRBD1 matches at 7 bases. The J segment lost 7 bases and the V segment lost 6 bases, leaving 6 bases of the junction unmatched. The length of the CDR3 is 13 residues. For the CDR3, the DNA is TGTGCCAGCAGGTCACAGGGGAGTAATGAGCAGTTCTTC. Translating it yields CASRSQGSNEQFF.